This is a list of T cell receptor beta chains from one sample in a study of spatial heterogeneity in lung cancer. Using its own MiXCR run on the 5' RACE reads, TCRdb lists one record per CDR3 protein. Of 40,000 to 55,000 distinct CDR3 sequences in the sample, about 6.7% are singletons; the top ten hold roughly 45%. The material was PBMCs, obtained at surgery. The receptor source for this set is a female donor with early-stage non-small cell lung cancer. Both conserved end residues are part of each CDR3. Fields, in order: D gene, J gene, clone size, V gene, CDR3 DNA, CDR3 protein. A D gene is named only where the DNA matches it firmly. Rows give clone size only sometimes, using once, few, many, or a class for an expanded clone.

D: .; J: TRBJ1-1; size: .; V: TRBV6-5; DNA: TGTGCCAGCAGTGACACAGTGCCTGGGGGCCGGTTGGTTACTAAGGCTTTCTTT; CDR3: CASSDTVPGGRLVTKAFF
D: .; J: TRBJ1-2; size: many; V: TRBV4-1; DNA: TGCGCCAGCAGCCAAGCTGGGAATTACCTGGGGGGCTACACCTTC; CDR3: CASSQAGNYLGGYTF
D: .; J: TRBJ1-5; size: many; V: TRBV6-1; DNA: TGTGCCAGCAGTGAAAGGGGGGGACAGCCCCAGCATTTT; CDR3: CASSERGGQPQHF
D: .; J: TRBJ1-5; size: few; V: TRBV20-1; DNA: TGCAGTGCTAGGATGTCGAATCAGCCCCAGCATTTT; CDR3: CSARMSNQPQHF
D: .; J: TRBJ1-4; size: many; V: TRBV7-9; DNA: TGTGCCAGCGGGGGGCCAACTAATGAAAAACTGTTTTTT; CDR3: CASGGPTNEKLFF
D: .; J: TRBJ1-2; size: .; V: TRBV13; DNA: TGTGCCAGCAGCTCCTTCCCGGGACTTCAGTATGGCTACACCTTC; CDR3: CASSSFPGLQYGYTF
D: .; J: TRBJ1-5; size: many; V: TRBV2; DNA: TGTGCCAGCAGAAAGGGCAGCCCCTCCAATCAGCCCCAGCATTTT; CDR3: CASRKGSPSNQPQHF
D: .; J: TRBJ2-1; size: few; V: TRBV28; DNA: TGTGCCAGCAGTTTACCCTACAATGAGCAGTTCTTC; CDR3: CASSLPYNEQFF
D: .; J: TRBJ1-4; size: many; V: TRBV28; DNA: TGTGCCAGCAGTTTACCCCGGTGGGTCCGGAATGAAAAACTGTTTTTT; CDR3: CASSLPRWVRNEKLFF
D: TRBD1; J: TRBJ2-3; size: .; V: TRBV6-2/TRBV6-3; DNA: TGTGCCAGCCTCCCGACCGGGACAGGGACAGATACGCAGTATTTT; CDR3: CASLPTGTGTDTQYF
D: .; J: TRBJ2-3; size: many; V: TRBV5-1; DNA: TGCGCCAGCAGCCCCCTGGTCCGGGCTGAGACAGATACGCAGTATTTT; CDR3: CASSPLVRAETDTQYF
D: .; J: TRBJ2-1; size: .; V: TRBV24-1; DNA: TGTGCCACCAGTGATCAACTACAGGGCAATGAGCAGTTCTTC; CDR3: CATSDQLQGNEQFF
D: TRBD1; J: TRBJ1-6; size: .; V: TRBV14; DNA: TGTGCCAGCAGCCAGCTTGGACAGGGGAGGAATTCACCCCTCCACTTT; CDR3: CASSQLGQGRNSPLHF
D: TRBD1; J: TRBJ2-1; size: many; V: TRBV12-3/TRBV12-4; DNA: TGTGCCAGCAGCGCCGGGACAGTGAGCTCCTACAATGAGCAGTTCTTC; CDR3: CASSAGTVSSYNEQFF
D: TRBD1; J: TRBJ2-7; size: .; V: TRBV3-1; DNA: TGTGCCAGCAGCTTGACAGGGAGCGGGCAGTACTTC; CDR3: CASSLTGSGQYF
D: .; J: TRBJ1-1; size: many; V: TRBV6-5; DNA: TGTGCCAGCAGTACATCCGCGGGGGGGGACACTGAAGCTTTCTTT; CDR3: CASSTSAGGDTEAFF
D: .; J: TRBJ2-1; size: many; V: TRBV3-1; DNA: TGTGCCAGCAGCCAAGGGAACGGGGCCGTATACAATGAGCAGTTCTTC; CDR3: CASSQGNGAVYNEQFF
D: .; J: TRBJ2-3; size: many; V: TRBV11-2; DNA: TGTGCCAGCAGCTTACTGGGGAATACGCAGTATTTT; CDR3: CASSLLGNTQYF
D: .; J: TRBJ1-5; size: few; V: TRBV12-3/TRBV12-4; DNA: TGTGCCAGCAGTTTAATCCAGGGAAATCAGCCCCAGCATTTT; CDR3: CASSLIQGNQPQHF
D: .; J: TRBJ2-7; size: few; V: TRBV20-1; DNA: TGCAGTGCTAGCGAGCAGGGGTACCCCTACGAGCAGTACTTC; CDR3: CSASEQGYPYEQYF
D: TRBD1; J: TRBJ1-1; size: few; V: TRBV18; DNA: TGTGCCAGCTCACCACGACAGGGGGTGACTGAAGCTTTCTTT; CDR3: CASSPRQGVTEAFF
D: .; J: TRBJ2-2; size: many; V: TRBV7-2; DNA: TGTGCCAGCAGCTCTACGGGGCCGAACACCGGGGAGCTGTTTTTT; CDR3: CASSSTGPNTGELFF
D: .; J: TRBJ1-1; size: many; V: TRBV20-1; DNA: TGCATCCCGCGCCAGGGGAGCAACACTGAAGCTTTCTTT; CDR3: CIPRQGSNTEAFF
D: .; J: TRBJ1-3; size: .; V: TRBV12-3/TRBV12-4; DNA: TGTGCCAGCAGTTCAAGCAGGGCACTGGTTGGAAACACCATATATTTT; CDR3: CASSSSRALVGNTIYF
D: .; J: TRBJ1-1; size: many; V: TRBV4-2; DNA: TGTGCCAGCAGCCTCAGTCAGGCGAACACTGAAGCTTTCTTT; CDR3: CASSLSQANTEAFF
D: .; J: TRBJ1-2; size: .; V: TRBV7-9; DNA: TGTGCCAGCAGCCCGAGCACCCCTAACTACACCTTC; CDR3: CASSPSTPNYTF
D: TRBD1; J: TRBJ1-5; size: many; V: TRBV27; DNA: TGTGCCAGCAGTTTGGGCCTCAGGGGGACGCATCAGCATTTT; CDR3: CASSLGLRGTHQHF
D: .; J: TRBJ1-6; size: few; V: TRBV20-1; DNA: TGCAGTGCTAGGACAGCTAGACTATATAATTCACCCCTCCACTTT; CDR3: CSARTARLYNSPLHF
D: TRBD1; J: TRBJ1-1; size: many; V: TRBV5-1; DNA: TGCGCCAGCAGCCAGGGACAGGGATTTATGAACACTGAAGCTTTCTTT; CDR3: CASSQGQGFMNTEAFF
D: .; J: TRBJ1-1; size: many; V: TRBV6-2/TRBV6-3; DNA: TGTGCCAGCAACCCCGCGGGGGGGCGCCGAACTGAAGCTTTCTTT; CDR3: CASNPAGGRRTEAFF
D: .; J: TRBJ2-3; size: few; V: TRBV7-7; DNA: TGTGCCAGCAGCTTAGTGGGAACAGATACGCAGTATTTT; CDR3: CASSLVGTDTQYF
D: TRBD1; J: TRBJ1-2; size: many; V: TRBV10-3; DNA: TGTGCCATCAACGTCGACAGGGGGAACGGCTACACCTTC; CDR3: CAINVDRGNGYTF
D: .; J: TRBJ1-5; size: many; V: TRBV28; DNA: TGTGCCAGCAGACTAAAATCTCAGCCCCAGCATTTT; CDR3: CASRLKSQPQHF
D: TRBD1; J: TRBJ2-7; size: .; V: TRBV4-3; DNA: TGCGCCAGCAGCCAAGCCTTGTCCGGGACAGACGCCTACGAGCAGTACTTC; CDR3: CASSQALSGTDAYEQYF
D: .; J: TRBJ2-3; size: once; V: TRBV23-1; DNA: TGCGCCAGCAGTCAGGGAAAGTCCACAGATACGCAGTATTTT; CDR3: CASSQGKSTDTQYF
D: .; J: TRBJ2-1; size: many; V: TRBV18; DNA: TGTGCCAGCTCACCCGTAGGGTTTAATGAGCAGTTCTTC; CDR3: CASSPVGFNEQFF
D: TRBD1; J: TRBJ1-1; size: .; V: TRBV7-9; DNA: TGTGCCAGCAGTTTCGGGACAGGGGGACCGAGCGCTGAAGCTTTCTTT; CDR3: CASSFGTGGPSAEAFF
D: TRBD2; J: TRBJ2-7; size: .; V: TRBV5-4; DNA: TGTGCCAGCAGCGTTCGACTAGCGGGTACCTACGAGCAGTACTTC; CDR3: CASSVRLAGTYEQYF
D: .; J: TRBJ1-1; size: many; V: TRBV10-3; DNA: TGTGCCATCAGTGACCCCGGGACAACAAACACTGAAGCTTTCTTT; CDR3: CAISDPGTTNTEAFF
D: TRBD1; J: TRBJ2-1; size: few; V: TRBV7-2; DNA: TGTGCCAGCAGCTTAACGACAGGGAAAGGTCAGAATGAGCAGTTCTTC; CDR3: CASSLTTGKGQNEQFF
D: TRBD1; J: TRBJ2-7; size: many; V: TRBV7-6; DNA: TGTGCCAGCAGCTTAGTATCTAAGGGGACAGGGGTCTACGAGCAGTACTTC; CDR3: CASSLVSKGTGVYEQYF
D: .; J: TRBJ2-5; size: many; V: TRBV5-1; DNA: TGCGCCAGCAGCATCGGGACTCATTACGAGACCCAGTACTTC; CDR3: CASSIGTHYETQYF
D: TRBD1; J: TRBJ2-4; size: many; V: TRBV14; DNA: TGTGCCAGCAGCCACGGCAGGACAGGGATGGTAGACATTCAGTACTTC; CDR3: CASSHGRTGMVDIQYF
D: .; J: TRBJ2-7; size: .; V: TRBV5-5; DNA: TGTGCCAGCAGCCGGGGGTCCAACCCCGAAATGACTAGGGAGCAGTACTTC; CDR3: CASSRGSNPEMTREQYF
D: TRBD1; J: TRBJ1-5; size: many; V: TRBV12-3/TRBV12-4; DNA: TGTGCCAGCAGTTCGCCAAGAGGGACAGGGAATCAGCCCCAGCATTTT; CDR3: CASSSPRGTGNQPQHF